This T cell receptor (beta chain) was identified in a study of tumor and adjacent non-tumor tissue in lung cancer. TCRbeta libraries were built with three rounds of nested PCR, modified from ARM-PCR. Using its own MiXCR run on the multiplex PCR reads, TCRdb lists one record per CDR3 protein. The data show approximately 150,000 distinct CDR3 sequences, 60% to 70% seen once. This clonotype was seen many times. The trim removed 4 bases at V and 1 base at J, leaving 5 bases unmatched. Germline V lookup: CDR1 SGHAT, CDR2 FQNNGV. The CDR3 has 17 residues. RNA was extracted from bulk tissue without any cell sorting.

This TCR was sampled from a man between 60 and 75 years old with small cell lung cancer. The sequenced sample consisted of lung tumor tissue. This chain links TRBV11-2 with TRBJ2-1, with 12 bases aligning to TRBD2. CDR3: CASSSPGLAGSYNEQFF. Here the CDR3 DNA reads TGTGCCAGCAGCTCCCCCGGACTAGCGGGGTCCTACAATGAGCAGTTCTTC.